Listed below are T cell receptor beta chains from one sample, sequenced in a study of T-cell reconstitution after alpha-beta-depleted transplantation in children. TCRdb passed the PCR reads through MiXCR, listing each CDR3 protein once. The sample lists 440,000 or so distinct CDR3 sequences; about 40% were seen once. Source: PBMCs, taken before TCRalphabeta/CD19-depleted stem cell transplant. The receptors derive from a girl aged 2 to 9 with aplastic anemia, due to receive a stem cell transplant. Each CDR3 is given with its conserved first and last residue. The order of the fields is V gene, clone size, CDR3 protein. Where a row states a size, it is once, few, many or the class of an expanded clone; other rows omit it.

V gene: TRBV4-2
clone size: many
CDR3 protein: CASSQGLTKAGELFF

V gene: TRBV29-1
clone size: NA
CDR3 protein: CSVARGAVETQYF

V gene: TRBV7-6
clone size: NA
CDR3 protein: CASSATGAGTGELFF

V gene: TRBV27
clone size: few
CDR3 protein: CASSLTASGHVAQYF

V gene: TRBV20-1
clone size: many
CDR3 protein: CSARRTASNQPQHF

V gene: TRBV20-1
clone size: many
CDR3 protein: CSARENLWETNEQFF

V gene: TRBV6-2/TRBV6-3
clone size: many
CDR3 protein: CASSPSGQGAIQPQHF

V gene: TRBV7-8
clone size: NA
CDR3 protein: CASSLVAARAFYEQYF

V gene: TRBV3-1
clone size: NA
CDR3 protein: CASSQGRVSGGELFF

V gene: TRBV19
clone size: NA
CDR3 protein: CASRRVSNQPQHF

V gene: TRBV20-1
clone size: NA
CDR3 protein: CSARNRQGNLGETQYF

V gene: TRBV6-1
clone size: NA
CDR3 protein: CASREQGAHGANVLTF

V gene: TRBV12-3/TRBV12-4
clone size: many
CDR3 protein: CASSPQGVNTGELFF

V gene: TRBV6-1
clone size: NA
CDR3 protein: CASRTGAQGNTIYF

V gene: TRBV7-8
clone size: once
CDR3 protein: CASSLDPFGNTIYF

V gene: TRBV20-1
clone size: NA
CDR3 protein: CSIQRGHQETQYF

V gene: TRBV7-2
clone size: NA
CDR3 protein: CASRRQGGGPYEQYF

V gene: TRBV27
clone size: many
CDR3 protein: CASSSRDTYGYTF

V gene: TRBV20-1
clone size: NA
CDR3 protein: CSASVAGARYNEQFF

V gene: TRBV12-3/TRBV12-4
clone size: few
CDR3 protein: CASSLSPYQPQHF

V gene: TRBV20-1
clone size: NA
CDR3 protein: CSAPPSGYNEQFF

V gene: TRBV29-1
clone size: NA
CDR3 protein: CSVALGEGRNIQYF

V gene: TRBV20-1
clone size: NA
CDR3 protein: CSAPTSGRTNTGELFF

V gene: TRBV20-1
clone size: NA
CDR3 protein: CSARVRVNTEAFF

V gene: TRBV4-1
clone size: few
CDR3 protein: CASSQVWTPREQYF

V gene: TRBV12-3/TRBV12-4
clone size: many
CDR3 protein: CASTDRATYTDTQYF

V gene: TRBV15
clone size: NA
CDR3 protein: CATSRERGYEQYF

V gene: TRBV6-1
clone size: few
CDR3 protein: CASSRTANSGANVLTF

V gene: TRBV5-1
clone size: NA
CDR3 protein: CASSLGGTSYNEQFF

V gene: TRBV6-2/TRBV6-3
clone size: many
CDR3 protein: CASKADSTDTQYF

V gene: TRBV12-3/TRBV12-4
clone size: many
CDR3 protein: CASSFLGESGELFF

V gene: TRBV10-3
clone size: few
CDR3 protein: CAISESERRSYEQYF

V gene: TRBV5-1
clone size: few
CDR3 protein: CANLAGGRGAFF

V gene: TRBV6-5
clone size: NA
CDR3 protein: CASRSDREKLFF

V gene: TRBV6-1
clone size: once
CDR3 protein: CASRWTRGNEKLFF

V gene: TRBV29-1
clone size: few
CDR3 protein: CSVRNRDFNEQFF

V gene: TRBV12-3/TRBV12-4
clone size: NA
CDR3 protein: CASGQTGSGNQPQHF